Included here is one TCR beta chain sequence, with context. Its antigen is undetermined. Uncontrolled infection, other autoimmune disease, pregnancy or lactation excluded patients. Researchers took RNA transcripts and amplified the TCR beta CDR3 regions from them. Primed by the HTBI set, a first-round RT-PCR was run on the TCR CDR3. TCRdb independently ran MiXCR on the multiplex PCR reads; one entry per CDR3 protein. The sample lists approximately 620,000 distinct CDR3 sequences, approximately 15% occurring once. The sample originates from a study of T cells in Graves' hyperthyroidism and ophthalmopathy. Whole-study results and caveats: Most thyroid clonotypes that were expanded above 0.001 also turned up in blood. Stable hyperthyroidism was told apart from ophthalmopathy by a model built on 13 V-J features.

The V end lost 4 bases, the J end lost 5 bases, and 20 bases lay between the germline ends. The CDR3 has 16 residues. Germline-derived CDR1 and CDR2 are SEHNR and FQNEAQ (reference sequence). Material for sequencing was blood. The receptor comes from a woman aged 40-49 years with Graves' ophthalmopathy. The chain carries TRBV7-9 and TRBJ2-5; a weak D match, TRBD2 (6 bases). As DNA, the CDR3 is TGTGCCAGCAGCTCGGACTACTCTCAGCGACGGGAGACCCAGTACTTC. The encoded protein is CASSSDYSQRRETQYF.